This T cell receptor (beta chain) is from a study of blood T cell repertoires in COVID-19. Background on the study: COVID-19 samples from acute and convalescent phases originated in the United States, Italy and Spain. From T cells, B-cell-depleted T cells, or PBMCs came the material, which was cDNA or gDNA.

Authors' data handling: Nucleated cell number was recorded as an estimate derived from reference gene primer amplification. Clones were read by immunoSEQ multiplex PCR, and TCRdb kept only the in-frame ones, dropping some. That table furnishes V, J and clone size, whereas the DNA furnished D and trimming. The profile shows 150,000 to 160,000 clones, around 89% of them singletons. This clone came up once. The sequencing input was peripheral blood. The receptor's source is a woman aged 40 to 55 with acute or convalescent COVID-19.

CDR3 bases: TGTGCCAGCAGCCCTCGAGTGTATGGCGGGGAGCTGTTTTTT. Its translation is CASSPRVYGGELFF. This chain joins TRBV6-6 and TRBJ2-2, with D unresolved. Trimming stripped 6 bases from V and 7 bases from J, with 15 bases between. The CDR3 length is 14 residues. The germline CDR1 and CDR2 sequences are MNHNY and SVGAGI (reference sequence).